The 10 T cell receptor beta chains given below trace back to one sample, sequenced in a study of CD8+CD57+ T cells in acquired aplastic anemia. In patients chosen for sequencing, flow cytometry had shown CD8+CD57+ cell expansion. Using genomic DNA as the template, TCR beta VDJ and CDR3 profiling was carried out. Via MiXCR, TCRdb re-called the reads, giving one row per CDR3 protein. The profile covers about half a million distinct CDR3 sequences, with around 32% appearing a single time and 0.75% to 0.95% taken by the ten largest. Material for sequencing was sorted CD4+, CD8+, or CD8+CD57+ T cells (not recorded which) from PBMCs. Receptors originate from a human donor with aplastic anemia.

This clonotype was detected ten times or more. The chain links TRBV2 to TRBJ2-7; a possible D gene is TRBD1 (5 bases). The germline CDR1 and CDR2 sequences are SNHLY and FYNNEI. The CDR3 has 12 residues. V lost 6 bases and J 5 bases, leaving 11 bases between the germline ends. DNA for the CDR3: TGTGCCAGCAGCTACAGGTTCCACGAGCAGTACTTC. Encoded protein: CASSYRFHEQYF.

This CDR3 reads CASSMGDRGDQPQHF. The CDR3 DNA reads as TGCGCCAGCAGCATGGGGGACAGGGGGGATCAGCCCCAGCATTTT. The chain recombines TRBV5-1 with TRBJ1-5, with 11 nucleotides matching TRBD1. Germline-derived CDR1 and CDR2 are SGHRS and YFSETQ. CDR3 length: 15 amino acids. V lost 4 bases to trimming and J lost 5 bases; unmatched junction nucleotides: 5.

At least ten counts were recorded for this clonotype. The V gene is TRBV9, the J gene TRBJ1-2; 9 nucleotides agree with TRBD1. CDR1 and CDR2 from the germline V gene are SGDLS and YYNGEE. V lost 4 bases and J lost 3; bases outside the gene matches: 4. CDR3 length equals 14 residues. The CDR3 reads CASSSGQGDYGYTF. Written as DNA, the CDR3 is TGTGCCAGCAGCTCGGGACAGGGTGACTATGGCTACACCTTC.

This sequence joins TRBV9 and TRBJ1-1; a weak D match, TRBD1 (5 bases). Germline loops: CDR1 SGDLS, CDR2 YYNGEE. The CDR3 totals 15 residues. V was shortened by 5 bases and J by 3 bases, with 17 bases between the two germline ends. The CDR3 protein is CASRAGVGKYTEAFF. The CDR3 region has the DNA TGTGCCAGCAGGGCGGGGGTCGGGAAATACACTGAAGCTTTCTTT.

This clonotype was counted at least ten times. The chain uses TRBV9 and TRBJ2-7; D is possibly TRBD1 (5 bases). V lost 4 bases, J lost 0 bases, and 11 bases lay in between. This CDR3 comprises 14 residues. CDR1 and CDR2 (germline): SGDLS, YYNGEE. CDR3 amino acids: CASSLGPTSYEQYF. CDR3 nucleotides: TGTGCCAGCAGCCTGGGGCCAACCTCCTACGAGCAGTACTTC.

The chain links TRBV5-1 to TRBJ2-5; 9 bases are shared with TRBD2. Per germline, CDR1 SGHRS and CDR2 YFSETQ. V shed 0 bases and J 5 bases; nucleotides not matched to a gene: 2. The CDR3 consists of 14 residues. DNA for the CDR3: TGCGCCAGCAGCTTGGCTAGCGGGAAGGAGACCCAGTACTTC. It translates to CASSLASGKETQYF.

There are many counts of this clonotype. The chain uses TRBV15 and TRBJ1-4; 8 bases are a match to TRBD1. The CDR3 contains 15 residues. Trimming cost V 1 base and J 10 bases; bases outside gene matches: 8. The germline gives CDR1 LNHNV, CDR2 YYDKDF (reference sequence). The CDR3 sequence is CATSRVTGGGGKLFF. In DNA form, the CDR3 reads TGTGCCACCAGCAGAGTTACAGGGGGGGGTGGAAAACTGTTTTTT. Combining the CDR3 with reference TRBV15 and TRBJ1-4 gives the whole variable domain DAMVIQNPRYQVTQFGKPVTLSCSQTLNHNVMYWYQQKSSQAPKLLFHYYDKDFNNEADTPDNFQSRRPNTSFCFLDIRSPGLGDTAMYLCATSRVTGGGGKLFFGSGTQLSVL.

This clonotype was seen repeatedly, ten times or more. The chain couples TRBV7-2 to TRBJ2-7; 11 bases are shared with TRBD2. Germline CDR1 and CDR2: SGHTA and FQGNSA. V lost 5 bases and J lost 2; bases outside the gene matches: 8. The CDR3 length is 16 residues. CDR3 DNA: TGTGCCAGCAGCCCTAGTCTAGCGGGAGGCCCCTACGAGCAGTACTTC. The encoded protein is CASSPSLAGGPYEQYF.

This clonotype appeared a few times. The genes are TRBV24-1 and TRBJ1-2, with D maybe TRBD1 (5 bases). CDR3 length: 13 residues. The germline V gene has CDR1 KGHDR and CDR2 SFDVKD. V lost 1 base to trimming and J lost 5 bases, with 7 bases between them. CDR3 residues: CATSDLPGYGYTF. In nucleotides, the CDR3 is TGTGCCACCAGTGATTTACCAGGGTATGGCTACACCTTC.

There are many counts of this clonotype. The chain employs TRBV10-3 and TRBJ1-1, with 11 bases that match TRBD1. Germline assignment: CDR1 ENHRY and CDR2 SYGVKD. CDR3 size: 15 residues. Trimming took 6 bases from V and 2 from J; bases not matched to a gene: 5. The CDR3 loop is CAIRDRGLINTEAFF. As DNA, the CDR3 is TGTGCCATCAGGGACAGGGGGCTAATCAACACTGAAGCTTTCTTT.